Following are 30 T cell receptor beta chains from one sample sequenced in a study of OX40 agonist ivuxolimab in advanced cancers. The assay was immunoSEQ multiplex PCR, and TCRdb's table has in-frame clones only and misses some. The table records tens of thousands of clones, approximately 90% of them present only once. Specimen: CD4+ or CD8+ T cells sorted from blood, collected in a trial of the OX40 agonist ivuxolimab. The origin of the receptors is an adult with an advanced solid tumor such as melanoma, head and neck, liver or kidney cancer.

This chain connects TRBV2 to TRBJ2-5; D might be TRBD2 (5 bases). Trimming cost V 5 bases and J 4 bases, with 8 bases left between them. CDR3 size: 12 residues. CDR1 and CDR2 (germline): SNHLY, FYNNEI. Here the CDR3 reads CASSTRGETQYF. The CDR3 coding sequence is TGTGCCAGCAGTACCCGGGGAGAGACCCAGTACTTC.

This chain uses TRBV29-1 with TRBJ2-3; TRBD2 aligns across 7 bases. The CDR3 totals 14 residues. Per germline, CDR1 SQVTM and CDR2 ANQGSEA. Trimming removed 7 bases from V and 0 bases from J; junction bases left unmatched: 7. CDR3: CSAQWGGSTDTQYF. CDR3 in DNA: TGCAGCGCCCAGTGGGGAGGGAGCACAGATACGCAGTATTTT.

V usage is TRBV4-2 and J usage is TRBJ2-2, with a weak D call TRBD1 (6 bases). V was cut by 0 bases and J by 8 bases, with 13 bases left in between. The CDR3 runs to 15 residues. Germline CDR1 and CDR2: LGHNA and YNFKEQ. CDR3 coding DNA: TGTGCCAGCAGCCAAGAAGCCAGGGGATCTGGGGAGCTGTTTTTT. It yields the protein CASSQEARGSGELFF.

This rearrangement joins TRBV7-2 to TRBJ1-3; maybe TRBD1 (5 bases). The CDR3 runs 16 residues. V lost 1 base, J lost 2 bases, and 12 bases lay in between. CDR1 is SGHTA, CDR2 FQGNSA, per germline. The DNA of the CDR3 is TGTGCCAGCAGCTTAGGCCCGGGGACCACTGGAAACACCATATATTTT. This codes for CASSLGPGTTGNTIYF.

The chain is built from TRBV7-3 and TRBJ2-2, with 9 positions matching TRBD1. Germline CDR1 reads SGHTA; CDR2 reads FQGTGA. V gave up 6 bases and J gave up 4 bases; unmatched junction bases: 3. The CDR3 spans 14 residues. The DNA of the CDR3 is TGTGCCAGCAGACCGGACAGGGGCACCGGGGAGCTGTTTTTT. This translates into CASRPDRGTGELFF.

Remarks on this clone: With a much larger clone just one base away, this may be a read error. The V gene is TRBV23-1, the J gene TRBJ2-2, with a possible D match to TRBD1 (5 bases). TRBV23-1 is placed among ORFs of uncertain function. The V end lost 11 bases, the J end lost 0 bases, and 10 bases lay between the germline ends. This CDR3 has 13 amino acids. CDR3 nucleotide sequence: TGCGCCGAAGGGGCGGCGAACACCGGGGAGCTGTTTTTT. It encodes CAEGAANTGELFF.

The chain is built from TRBV5-1 and TRBJ1-1; D might be TRBD1 (5 bases). This CDR3 region has 14 residues. CDR1 and CDR2 from the germline V gene are SGHRS and YFSETQ. V shed 2 bases and J shed 5 bases, with 13 bases lying between them. CDR3: CASSLMGVGTEAFF. CDR3 sequence (DNA): TGCGCCAGCAGCTTAATGGGGGTAGGAACTGAAGCTTTCTTT.

DNA for the CDR3: TGTGCCAGCAGCTTATACGGACAGTTAAACTACACCTTC. Its translation: CASSLYGQLNYTF. V and J are TRBV7-9 and TRBJ1-2; D may be TRBD1 (6 bases). CDR3 length: 13 amino acids. Germline lookup yields CDR1 SEHNR and CDR2 FQNEAQ (reference sequence). V lost 2 bases, J lost 10 bases, and 14 bases lay in between. Complete variable domain (other parts from reference TRBV7-9 and TRBJ1-2): DTGVSQNPRHKITKRGQNVTFRCDPISEHNRLYWYRQTLGQGPEFLTYFQNEAQLEKSRLLSDRFSAERPKGSFSTLEIQRTEQGDSAMYLCASSLYGQLNYTFGSGTRLTVV.

The chain links TRBV28 to TRBJ2-5; unclear D gene. There are 14 residues in the CDR3. Trimming cost V 5 bases and J 2 bases, with 12 bases left between them. Germline loops: CDR1 MDHEN, CDR2 SYDVKM. CDR3 sequence reads: CASSPPLRQETQYF. The CDR3 nucleotides read TGTGCCAGCAGTCCTCCTTTAAGGCAAGAGACCCAGTACTTC.

The chain links TRBV9 to TRBJ1-3; D remains unclear. V was cut by 0 bases and J by 2 bases, with 12 bases left in between. Germline V gives CDR1 SGDLS, CDR2 YYNGEE. The CDR3 runs 16 residues. The CDR3 spells CASSVGGRPPGNTIYF. CDR3 sequence (DNA): TGTGCCAGCAGCGTAGGAGGTAGACCCCCTGGAAACACCATATATTTT.

The count of this clone is one. The V gene is TRBV7-2, the J gene TRBJ1-2, with 7 bases that match TRBD1. Germline CDR1 and CDR2: SGHTA and FQGNSA. The CDR3 is made up of 13 amino acids. V was pared by 4 bases and J by 7 bases, with 6 bases of the junction left unmatched. This chain's CDR3 is CASSSDRASGYTF. The DNA for the CDR3 is TGTGCCAGCAGCTCAGACAGGGCCAGTGGCTACACCTTC.

This sequence joins TRBV28 and TRBJ2-1; TRBD2 matches 11 bases. Germline CDR1 and CDR2: MDHEN and SYDVKM. V was pared by 7 bases and J by 7 bases, with 6 bases of the junction left unmatched. The CDR3 length is 14 residues. The CDR3 sequence: CASIPSGRYNEQFF. In DNA form, the CDR3 reads TGTGCCAGCATTCCTAGCGGGAGGTATAATGAGCAGTTCTTC.

The table lists this clone with a count of one. The rearrangement links TRBV2 to TRBJ1-5; weak D call: TRBD1 (5 bases). This CDR3 has 13 amino acids. Trimming removed 6 bases at V and 1 base at J, with 7 bases between. CDR1 is SNHLY and CDR2 is FYNNEI in the germline V gene. CDR3 sequence: CASRDRSNQPQHF. The CDR3 nucleotides are TGTGCCAGCAGAGACAGAAGCAATCAGCCCCAGCATTTT.

This sequence joins TRBV4-1 and TRBJ2-1; no clear D gene. The CDR3 consists of 15 residues. The V end lost 1 base, the J end lost 1 base, and 8 bases lay between the germline ends. Germline V lookup: CDR1 MGHRA, CDR2 YSYEKL. The CDR3 DNA reads TGCGCCAGCAGCCAAGTTCGTGGGTCCTACAATGAGCAGTTCTTC. Encoded protein: CASSQVRGSYNEQFF.

The gene calls are TRBV7-9 and TRBJ1-2, with TRBD1 matching 9 bases. Germline values: CDR1 SEHNR, CDR2 FQNEAQ (reference sequence). V was clipped by 2 bases and J by 9 bases; unmatched bases: 4. The CDR3 is 13 residues long. The CDR3 DNA follows: TGTGCCAGCAGCTTACGGGACAGGGAAAGCTACACCTTC. Encoded protein: CASSLRDRESYTF.

V usage is TRBV5-1 and J usage is TRBJ2-5; D perhaps matches TRBD2 (5 bases). The CDR3 is made up of 14 amino acids. V lost 5 bases, J lost 2 bases, and 13 bases lay in between. CDR1 and CDR2 from the germline V gene are SGHRS and YFSETQ. In DNA, the CDR3 is TGCGCCAGCAGTACCGCGGGCAGACAAGAGACCCAGTACTTC. Translation: CASSTAGRQETQYF.

The rearrangement uses TRBV5-4 and TRBJ2-2; TRBD2 matches 7 bases. The CDR3 covers 13 residues. The germline V gene has CDR1 SGHNT and CDR2 YYREEE (reference sequence). Trimming cost V 3 bases and J 8 bases; bases outside gene matches: 4. CDR3 region: CASSSLAAGELFF. CDR3 sequence (DNA): TGTGCCAGCAGCTCTCTAGCGGCTGGGGAGCTGTTTTTT.

The chain joins TRBV11-2 to TRBJ2-7, with D uncertain. Germline V gives CDR1 SGHAT, CDR2 FQNNGV. The CDR3 totals 15 residues. V lost 5 bases and J lost 3, with 17 bases in between. CDR3 in amino acids: CASSRESTSFYEQYF. The CDR3 nucleotides read TGTGCCAGCAGCCGAGAGTCCACGTCCTTCTACGAGCAGTACTTC. Supplemented by reference TRBV11-2 and TRBJ2-7, the full variable domain reads EAGVAQSPRYKIIEKRQSVAFWCNPISGHATLYWYQQILGQGPKLLIQFQNNGVVDDSQLPKDRFSAERLKGVDSTLKIQPAKLEDSAVYLCASSRESTSFYEQYFGPGTRLTVT.

The chain joins TRBV5-1 to TRBJ2-3, with 12 nucleotides matching TRBD2. The germline CDR1 and CDR2 sequences are SGHRS and YFSETQ. This CDR3 contains 16 residues. The ends lost 4 bases at V and 6 bases at J; junction bases unmatched: 9. The CDR3 nucleotides are TGCGCCAGCAGCCCCCAACGGACTAGCGGGATTGATACGCAGTATTTT. As protein: CASSPQRTSGIDTQYF.

This clone has only one observation. J is TRBJ2-2 and V is TRBV6-5; maybe TRBD1 (7 bases). Trimming left V 2 bases short and J 5 bases short, with 15 bases between. Germline V CDR1 and CDR2: MNHEY, SVGAGI. The CDR3 loop spans 16 amino acids. In nucleotides, the CDR3 is TGTGCCAGCAGTTACAAGGGCAGGGGGAGGACCGGGGAGCTGTTTTTT. Residues: CASSYKGRGRTGELFF.

The chain joins TRBV9 to TRBJ2-7; D gene unclear. Trimming removed 2 bases at V and 2 bases at J, with 11 bases between. Germline V gene data show CDR1 as SGDLS and CDR2 as YYNGEE. This CDR3 is 14 amino acids long. The CDR3 bases are TGTGCCAGCAGCGTTGAGCCCGGCCCCTACGAGCAGTACTTC. Its protein is CASSVEPGPYEQYF. Full variable domain (remainder filled in from reference TRBV9 and TRBJ2-7): DSGVTQTPKHLITATGQRVTLRCSPRSGDLSVYWYQQSLDQGLQFLIQYYNGEERAKGNILERFSAQQFPDLHSELNLSSLELGDSALYFCASSVEPGPYEQYFGPGTRLTVT.

J is TRBJ2-7 and V is TRBV7-6; D possibly uses TRBD1 or TRBD2 (5 bases each). V was trimmed by 5 bases and J by 2 bases, leaving 16 bases between them. This CDR3 region has 15 residues. In germline, CDR1 is SGHVS, CDR2 FNYEAQ. The CDR3 DNA sequence: TGTGCCAGCAGCCCAACCGGGACGTTTACCTACGAGCAGTACTTC. Protein: CASSPTGTFTYEQYF.

The J gene is TRBJ2-1, the V gene TRBV7-6, with 8 bases aligning to TRBD2. The CDR3 extends over 16 amino acids. In germline, CDR1 is SGHVS, CDR2 FNYEAQ. J lost 8 bases, V lost 5 bases, and 14 bases had no gene match. The CDR3 is CASSAGSGLAYHEQFF. The CDR3 nucleotides are TGTGCCAGCAGCGCGGGGAGTGGACTAGCATACCATGAGCAGTTCTTC. The complete variable domain, with remaining parts taken from reference TRBV7-6 and TRBJ2-1, reads GAGVSQSPRYKVTKRGQDVALRCDPISGHVSLYWYRQALGQGPEFLTYFNYEAQQDKSGLPNDRFSAERPEGSISTLTIQRTEQRDSAMYRCASSAGSGLAYHEQFFGPGTRLTVL.

This clone was counted a single time. CDR3 loop: CASRERVDSYEQYF. The CDR3 bases are TGCGCCAGCAGGGAGCGGGTTGACTCCTACGAGCAGTACTTC. The chain recombines TRBV10-2 with TRBJ2-7; D perhaps matches TRBD2 (6 bases). This CDR3 is 14 amino acids long. V shed 6 bases and J shed 0 bases, with 12 bases lying between them. Germline assignment: CDR1 WSHSY and CDR2 SAAADI.

This clone turned up a few times. V gene TRBV14 combines with J gene TRBJ2-3, with D possibly TRBD2 on 6 matching bases. Germline V gene sequence: CDR1 SGHDN, CDR2 FVKESK. The CDR3 runs to 16 residues. The V gene lost 0 bases and the J gene lost 3 bases, with 13 bases spanning the gap. DNA for the CDR3: TGTGCCAGCAGCCAAGATTTGGGCGCGGGAACAGATACGCAGTATTTT. Encoded protein: CASSQDLGAGTDTQYF. Full variable domain (missing parts from reference TRBV14 and TRBJ2-3): EAGVTQFPSHSVIEKGQTVTLRCDPISGHDNLYWYRRVMGKEIKFLLHFVKESKQDESGMPNNRFLAERTGGTYSTLKVQPAELEDSGVYFCASSQDLGAGTDTQYFGPGTRLTVL.

This clone showed up just a few times. This sequence joins TRBV5-1 and TRBJ1-3, with D possibly being TRBD1 (5 bases). Germline V gene sequence: CDR1 SGHRS, CDR2 YFSETQ. Trimming cost V 5 bases and J 9 bases, with 12 bases left between them. This CDR3 comprises 12 residues. DNA for the CDR3: TGCGCCAGCAGGGACACCCCTGGCACCATATATTTT. Protein: CASRDTPGTIYF.

This chain links TRBV6-5 with TRBJ2-5, with TRBD2 matching over 13 bases. Looked up from germline, CDR1 is MNHEY and CDR2 is SVGAGI. The junction had 3 bases not matched to a gene; V was cut back by 4 bases and J by 4 bases. The CDR3 extends over 15 amino acids. CDR3 nucleotides: TGTGCCAGCAGTTGGACTAGCGGGAGAGGAGAGACCCAGTACTTC. Translation: CASSWTSGRGETQYF.

The chain joins TRBV5-1 to TRBJ2-1; D remains ambiguous. Trimming removed 0 bases at V and 2 bases at J, with 9 bases between. This CDR3 contains 15 residues. Germline V gives CDR1 SGHRS, CDR2 YFSETQ. The CDR3 sequence is CASSLAPGPYNEQFF. In DNA, the CDR3 is TGCGCCAGCAGCTTGGCTCCTGGGCCCTACAATGAGCAGTTCTTC.

The V call is TRBV5-5, the J call TRBJ1-2, with no clear D. With 0 bases removed from V and 2 bases from J, the gap between germline ends came to 17 bases. This CDR3 spans 17 amino acids. Germline V gives CDR1 SGHKS, CDR2 YYEKEE (reference sequence). The CDR3 region has the DNA TGTGCCAGCAGCTTGGCTCCTTTCTACAGCCAGAACTATGGCTACACCTTC. This sequence encodes CASSLAPFYSQNYGYTF. The full variable domain, with the rest looked up from reference TRBV5-5 and TRBJ1-2, is DAGVTQSPTHLIKTRGQQVTLRCSPISGHKSVSWYQQVLGQGPQFIFQYYEKEERGRGNFPDRFSARQFPNYSSELNVNALLLGDSALYLCASSLAPFYSQNYGYTFGSGTRLTVV.

With respect to this clone: A junction boundary mismatches the germline segment, possibly from a read error. The chain is built from TRBV27 and TRBJ1-2; TRBD1 aligns across 10 bases. Germline V gene lookup returns CDR1 MNHEY and CDR2 SMNVEV (reference sequence). The CDR3 sequence is 15 residues long. The CDR3 loop reads CASSFNRDRGYGYTF. In DNA, the CDR3 is TGCGCCAGCAGTTTTAACCGGGACAGGGGCTATGGCTACACCTTC.